This TCR beta chain was captured in a study of cytomegalovirus exposure and HLA in healthy donors. Whole-study results and caveats: The study found most TCR sequences rare, yet found some public TCRs in many donors. Reportedly, HLA-A and HLA-B alleles of most subjects were accurately predicted from TCR beta. There were 150 to 200 TCR beta chains listed as cytomegalovirus-associated.

The donors were healthy bone marrow donors. With regard to this clone: The antigen is not known.

PCR used 60 Vbeta primers and 13 Jbeta primers. Sequenced by immunoSEQ multiplex PCR; TCRdb stores in-frame clones only, minus some. The table records 89,000 or so clones, around 75% of them present only once. This clonotype was obtained from a man between 18 and 29 years old in good health and CMV-seropositive. Material for sequencing was PBMCs.

The DNA for the CDR3 is TGTGCCAGCAGTTCCTCAGGGACCCAGTACTTC. This codes for CASSSSGTQYF. The rearrangement joins TRBV27 to TRBJ2-5; no definite D call. V lost 4 bases to trimming and J lost 7 bases, with 7 bases between them. The CDR3 totals 11 residues. Germline values: CDR1 MNHEY, CDR2 SMNVEV (reference sequence).